Listed here are 16 T cell receptor beta chains from one sample, sequenced in a study of identical twins. TCRdb ran MiXCR on the 5' RACE reads and lists one entry per CDR3 protein. In the table there are a few hundred thousand distinct CDR3 sequences, nearly 10% of which are singletons. The sample was also linked to a second study, of yellow fever vaccine responses in identical twins.

Sequences were obtained from PBMCs. The receptors were sampled from a woman under 30 in good health.

The chain couples TRBV27 to TRBJ1-2; tentatively, D is TRBD1 (6 bases). Deletions cut 5 bases from V and 8 bases from J, with 15 bases between. Germline V lookup: CDR1 MNHEY, CDR2 SMNVEV (reference sequence). The CDR3 is 13 amino acids. CDR3 nucleotides: TGTGCCAGCAGTCCGAACAGGGAAGGCGGCTACACCTTC. Its protein is CASSPNREGGYTF.

Ten or more counts support this clonotype. This chain links TRBV5-1 with TRBJ2-3; D may be TRBD2 (6 bases). Per germline, CDR1 SGHRS and CDR2 YFSETQ. V lost 0 bases, J lost 2 bases, and 10 bases lay in between. This CDR3 is built from 15 residues. The CDR3 spells CASSLERAVTDTQYF. DNA for the CDR3: TGCGCCAGCAGCTTGGAGCGGGCAGTCACAGATACGCAGTATTTT. The full variable domain, rest sourced from reference TRBV5-1 and TRBJ2-3, is KAGVTQTPRYLIKTRGQQVTLSCSPISGHRSVSWYQQTPGQGLQFLFEYFSETQRNKGNFPGRFSGRQFSNSRSEMNVSTLELGDSALYLCASSLERAVTDTQYFGPGTRLTVL.

The rearrangement joins TRBV7-9 to TRBJ2-7; 11 nucleotides agree with TRBD2. This CDR3 contains 17 residues. CDR1 is SEHNR and CDR2 is FQNEAQ in the germline V gene (reference sequence). Trimming removed 5 bases from V and 4 bases from J; junction bases left unmatched: 13. The CDR3 is CASSDPTSGTAPYEQYF. As DNA, the CDR3 is TGTGCCAGCAGCGACCCGACTAGCGGGACCGCTCCTTACGAGCAGTACTTC.

This clonotype has a handful of counts. This chain links TRBV5-5 with TRBJ2-1; D is possibly TRBD1 or TRBD2 (5 bases each). Trimming pared 4 bases from V and 12 bases from J, leaving 26 bases between. From germline, CDR1 is SGHKS and CDR2 YYEKEE (reference sequence). The CDR3 covers 16 residues. CDR3 in amino acids: CASSRGPMDFLTAQFF. The CDR3 DNA reads TGTGCCAGCAGCCGGGGCCCTATGGACTTCTTAACGGCGCAGTTCTTC. Filled out from reference TRBV5-5 and TRBJ2-1, the complete variable domain reads DAGVTQSPTHLIKTRGQQVTLRCSPISGHKSVSWYQQVLGQGPQFIFQYYEKEERGRGNFPDRFSARQFPNYSSELNVNALLLGDSALYLCASSRGPMDFLTAQFFGPGTRLTVL.

The CDR3 nucleotides are TGTGCCAGCAGTAAACCGGGGCTCGAGCAGTACTTC. It is translated as CASSKPGLEQYF. The genes are TRBV27 and TRBJ2-7; either TRBD1 or TRBD2 may fit D (5 bases each). Germline V gene lookup returns CDR1 MNHEY and CDR2 SMNVEV (reference sequence). This CDR3 spans 12 amino acids. Trimming took off 5 bases at V and 6 bases at J, with 11 bases between the two ends.

This clonotype has at least ten counts. CDR3 nucleotides: TGTGCCAGCAGTTTACCCGGGAGCTACAATGAGCAGTTCTTC. Its protein product is CASSLPGSYNEQFF. The chain combines TRBV27 with TRBJ2-1; tentatively, D is TRBD2 (6 bases). The CDR3 is 14 residues long. The V gene's germline CDR1 is MNHEY and CDR2 SMNVEV (reference sequence). The ends were cut back, 2 bases at V and 3 bases at J, with 8 bases in the middle.

This clonotype was seen repeatedly, ten times or more. V is TRBV5-1 and J is TRBJ2-7; D remains ambiguous. This CDR3 is built from 14 residues. Germline assignment: CDR1 SGHRS and CDR2 YFSETQ. Trimming took off 3 bases at V and 7 bases at J, with 17 bases between the two ends. CDR3 nucleotide sequence: TGCGCCAGCAGCTACGTCCGGGTCAACGGGGAGCAGTACTTC. Its protein product is CASSYVRVNGEQYF.

V is TRBV5-1 and J is TRBJ2-1, with TRBD1 identical over 7 bases. CDR1 is SGHRS and CDR2 is YFSETQ in the germline V gene. V lost 3 bases to trimming and J lost 0 bases; unmatched junction nucleotides: 3. This CDR3 contains 15 residues. The CDR3 sequence: CASSYRDSSYNEQFF. CDR3 in DNA: TGCGCCAGCAGCTACCGGGACAGCTCCTACAATGAGCAGTTCTTC. Based on the CDR3 plus reference TRBV5-1 and TRBJ2-1, the full variable domain is KAGVTQTPRYLIKTRGQQVTLSCSPISGHRSVSWYQQTPGQGLQFLFEYFSETQRNKGNFPGRFSGRQFSNSRSEMNVSTLELGDSALYLCASSYRDSSYNEQFFGPGTRLTVL.

The V gene is TRBV6-5, the J gene TRBJ2-3; 7 bases line up with TRBD2. V was pared by 7 bases and J by 3 bases, with 7 bases of the junction left unmatched. Germline CDR1 and CDR2: MNHEY and SVGAGI. CDR3 length: 14 amino acids. CDR3: CASTLRGLTDTQYF. The CDR3 region has the DNA TGTGCCAGCACTTTGAGGGGACTAACAGATACGCAGTATTTT.

This clonotype appeared many times. The chain links TRBV3-1 to TRBJ2-3, with D tentatively TRBD1 or TRBD2 (5 bases each). Deletions cut 1 base from V and 1 base from J, with 9 bases between. Germline V gene sequence: CDR1 LGHDT, CDR2 YNNKEL (reference sequence). This CDR3 is built from 15 residues. The CDR3 region is CASSQGRGRTDTQYF. Written as DNA, the CDR3 is TGTGCCAGCAGCCAAGGTAGGGGACGCACAGATACGCAGTATTTT.

This clonotype has ten or more counts. V usage is TRBV12-3 or TRBV12-4 and J usage is TRBJ2-1; 9 bases map to TRBD2. The CDR3 has 14 residues. V shed 7 bases and J 6 bases; nucleotides not matched to a gene: 7. CDR3 bases: TGTGCCAGCACCCGGCTAGCGGGAAGCAATGAGCAGTTCTTC. Amino acids: CASTRLAGSNEQFF.

This clonotype showed up just a few times. The chain links TRBV12-3 or TRBV12-4 to TRBJ2-4; D gene uncertain. The CDR3 runs to 19 residues. The V gene lost 4 bases and the J gene lost 0 bases, with 22 bases spanning the gap. The CDR3 protein is CASSSQSWATFLAKNIQYF. CDR3 sequence (DNA): TGTGCCAGCAGTTCCCAGAGTTGGGCGACTTTTCTAGCCAAAAACATTCAGTACTTC.

This clonotype was recorded at least ten times. The chain couples TRBV20-1 to TRBJ2-4; D is perhaps TRBD1 (6 bases). Germline CDR1 reads DFQATT; CDR2 reads SNEGSKA (reference sequence). V gave up 7 bases and J gave up 0 bases, with 10 bases separating them. CDR3 length equals 13 residues. This CDR3 reads CSEGQLAKNIQYF. CDR3 coding DNA: TGCAGTGAAGGACAGCTAGCCAAAAACATTCAGTACTTC.

This clonotype was recorded at least ten times. The V gene is TRBV7-8, the J gene TRBJ1-1; no definite D call. Looked up from germline, CDR1 is SGHVS and CDR2 is FQNEAQ. The CDR3 spans 12 residues. Between the trimmed V and J ends, which lost 2 bases and 3 bases, there was a span of 4 bases. This CDR3 reads CASSLTYTEAFF. CDR3 DNA: TGTGCCAGCAGCTTAACCTACACTGAAGCTTTCTTT.

This clonotype was detected ten times or more. The gene calls are TRBV28 and TRBJ1-2; D ambiguous. V was clipped by 7 bases and J by 8 bases, with 14 bases between them. CDR1 is MDHEN and CDR2 is SYDVKM in the germline V gene. This CDR3 region has 12 residues. In DNA form, the CDR3 reads TGTGCCAGCACAAGTAAGGGTTACGGCTACACCTTC. This sequence encodes CASTSKGYGYTF.

J is TRBJ1-5 and V is TRBV5-1; no clear D gene. The length of the CDR3 is 13 residues. Germline CDR1 is SGHRS and CDR2 is YFSETQ. Deletions cut 1 base from V and 6 bases from J, with 8 bases between. CDR3 in DNA: TGCGCCAGCAGCTTGACGGAGGGTCAGCCCCAGCATTTT. Its translation: CASSLTEGQPQHF.